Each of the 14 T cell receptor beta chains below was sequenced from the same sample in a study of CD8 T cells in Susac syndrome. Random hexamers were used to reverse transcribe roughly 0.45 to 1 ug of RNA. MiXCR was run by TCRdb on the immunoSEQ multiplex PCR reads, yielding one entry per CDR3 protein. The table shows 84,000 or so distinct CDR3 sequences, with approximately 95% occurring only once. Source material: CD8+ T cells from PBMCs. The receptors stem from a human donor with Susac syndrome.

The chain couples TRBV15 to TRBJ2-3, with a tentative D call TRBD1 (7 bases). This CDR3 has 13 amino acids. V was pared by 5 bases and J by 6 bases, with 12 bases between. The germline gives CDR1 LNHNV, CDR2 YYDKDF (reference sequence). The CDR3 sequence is CATSAGGRDTQYF. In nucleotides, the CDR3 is TGTGCCACCAGCGCAGGGGGGCGGGATACGCAGTATTTT.

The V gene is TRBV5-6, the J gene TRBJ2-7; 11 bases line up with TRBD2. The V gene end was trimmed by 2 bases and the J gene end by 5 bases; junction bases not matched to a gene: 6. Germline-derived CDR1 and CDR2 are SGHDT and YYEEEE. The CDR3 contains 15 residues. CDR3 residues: CASSLRLAGRNEQYF. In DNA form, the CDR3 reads TGTGCCAGCAGCTTAAGACTAGCGGGAAGGAACGAGCAGTACTTC.

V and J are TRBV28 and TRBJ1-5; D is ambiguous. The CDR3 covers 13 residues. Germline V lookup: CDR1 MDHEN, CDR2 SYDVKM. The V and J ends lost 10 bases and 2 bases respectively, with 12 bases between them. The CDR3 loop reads CATLKGGNQPQHF. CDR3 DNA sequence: TGTGCCACCCTCAAGGGTGGCAATCAGCCCCAGCATTTT.

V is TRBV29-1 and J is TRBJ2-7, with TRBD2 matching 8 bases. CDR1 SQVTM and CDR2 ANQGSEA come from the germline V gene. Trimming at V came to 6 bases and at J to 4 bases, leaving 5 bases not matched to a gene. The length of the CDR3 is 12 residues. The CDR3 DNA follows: TGCAGCGTACCGGGAGGGGCGTACGAGCAGTACTTC. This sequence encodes CSVPGGAYEQYF.

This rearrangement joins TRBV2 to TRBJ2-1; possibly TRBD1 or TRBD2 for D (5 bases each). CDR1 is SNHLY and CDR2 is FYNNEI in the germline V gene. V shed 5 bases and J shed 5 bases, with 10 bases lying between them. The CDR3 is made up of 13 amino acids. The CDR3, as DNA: TGTGCCAGCAGTCCCGGGGACCACAATGAGCAGTTCTTC. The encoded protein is CASSPGDHNEQFF.

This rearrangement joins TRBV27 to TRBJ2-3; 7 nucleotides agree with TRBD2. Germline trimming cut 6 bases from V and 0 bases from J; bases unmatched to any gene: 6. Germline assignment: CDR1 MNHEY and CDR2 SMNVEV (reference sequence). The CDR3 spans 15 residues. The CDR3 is CASSLTSLSTDTQYF. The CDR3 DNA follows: TGTGCCAGCAGCCTGACTAGCTTGAGCACAGATACGCAGTATTTT.

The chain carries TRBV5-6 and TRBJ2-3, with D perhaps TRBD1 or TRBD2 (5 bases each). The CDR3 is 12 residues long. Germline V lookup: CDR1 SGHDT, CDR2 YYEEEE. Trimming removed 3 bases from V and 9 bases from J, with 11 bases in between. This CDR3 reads CASSWDQKTQYF. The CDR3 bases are TGTGCCAGCAGCTGGGACCAGAAGACGCAGTATTTT.

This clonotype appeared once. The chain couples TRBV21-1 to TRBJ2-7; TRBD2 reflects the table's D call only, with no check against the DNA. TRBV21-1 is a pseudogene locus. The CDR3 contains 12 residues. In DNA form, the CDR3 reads TGTGCCAGCAGCAGGGAGGCCTACGAGCAGTACTTC. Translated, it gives CASSREAYEQYF.

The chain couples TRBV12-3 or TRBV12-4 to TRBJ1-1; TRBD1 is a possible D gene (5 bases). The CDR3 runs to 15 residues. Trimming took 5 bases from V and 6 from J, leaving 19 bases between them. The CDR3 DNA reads TGTGCCAGCAGTGTTGACGTCCCCGCGGGGCCTGAAGCTTTCTTT. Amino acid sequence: CASSVDVPAGPEAFF.

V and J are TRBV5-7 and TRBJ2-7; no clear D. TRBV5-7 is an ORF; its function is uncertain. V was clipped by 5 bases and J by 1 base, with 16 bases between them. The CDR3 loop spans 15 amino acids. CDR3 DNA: TGTGCCAGCAGTTCAGGACCGCTGGGGTCCTACGAGCAGTACTTC. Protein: CASSSGPLGSYEQYF.

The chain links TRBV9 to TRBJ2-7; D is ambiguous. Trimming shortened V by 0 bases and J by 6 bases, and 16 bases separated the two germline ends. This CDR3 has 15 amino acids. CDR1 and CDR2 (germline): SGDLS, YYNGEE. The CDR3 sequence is CASSVGPAGTGEQYF. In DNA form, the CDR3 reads TGTGCCAGCAGCGTAGGACCGGCCGGCACTGGCGAGCAGTACTTC.

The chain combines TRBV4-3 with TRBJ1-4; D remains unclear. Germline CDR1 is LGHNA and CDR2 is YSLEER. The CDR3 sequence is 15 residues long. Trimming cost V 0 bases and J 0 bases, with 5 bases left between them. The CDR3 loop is CASSQDGATNEKLFF. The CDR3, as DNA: TGCGCCAGCAGCCAAGATGGTGCAACTAATGAAAAACTGTTTTTT.

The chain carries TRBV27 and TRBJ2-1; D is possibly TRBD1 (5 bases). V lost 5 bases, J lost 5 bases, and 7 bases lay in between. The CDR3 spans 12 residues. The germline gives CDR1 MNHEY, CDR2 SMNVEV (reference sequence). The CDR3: CASSQGNNEQFF. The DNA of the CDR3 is TGTGCCAGCAGTCAGGGAAACAATGAGCAGTTCTTC.

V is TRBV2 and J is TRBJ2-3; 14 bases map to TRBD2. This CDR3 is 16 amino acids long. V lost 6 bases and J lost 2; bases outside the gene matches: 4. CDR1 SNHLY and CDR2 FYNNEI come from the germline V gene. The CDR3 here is CASSSGLAGATDTQYF. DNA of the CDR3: TGTGCCAGCAGCTCGGGACTAGCGGGAGCCACAGATACGCAGTATTTT.